In its sample, the clone carrying this TCR beta chain was seen many times. The target antigen is unknown. This record belongs to a study of T-cell reconstitution after alpha-beta-depleted transplantation in children. The CDR3 extends over 15 amino acids. With V trimmed by 0 bases and J by 11 bases, 9 bases remained unmatched. The germline V gene has CDR1 SGHKS and CDR2 YYEKEE (reference sequence). Regarding the study as a whole: The origin of high day-60 TCRbeta diversity in some patients lay in surviving recipient T cells and thymic progenitors. At the one-year point after transplant, T-cell counts and TCRbeta diversity were found to come mostly from T cells that had been newly produced. Several hundred graft clones that had expanded were reportedly the source of alpha-beta T cells about two months after transplant.

Preparation of the TCRbeta library involved a method that used unique molecular identifiers. TCRdb re-called the PCR reads with MiXCR, one entry per CDR3 protein. This table has approximately 150,000 distinct CDR3 sequences, about 9% appearing once. Source: PBMCs, mostly from graft donor cells, taken 180 days after TCRalphabeta/CD19-depleted stem cell transplant. This chain connects TRBV5-5 to TRBJ2-7; 12 bases are shared with TRBD2. The TCR sequence derives from a female patient aged 2-10 years who had a stem cell transplant for congenital amegakaryocytic thrombocytopenia, so the T cells may come from the graft donor. The CDR3 coding sequence is TGTGCCAGCAGCTTGGAGTCTAGCGGGAGGGCCAAGGAGTACTTC. Translation: CASSLESSGRAKEYF.